This T cell receptor beta chain was captured in a study of blood T cell repertoires in COVID-19. In the authors' methods: Amplified reference gene primers provided the basis for estimating nucleated cell counts. Sequencing was performed with immunoSEQ multiplex PCR; in TCRdb, only in-frame clones are kept and a portion is missing. Clone size and the V and J calls come from that table; the DNA yielded D and trimming. The sample yields approximately 300,000 clones, about 85% seen once. V lost 4 bases and J lost 0, with 14 bases in between. CDR1 and CDR2 (germline): SGHRS, YFSETQ. This CDR3 is 16 amino acids long.

The genes are TRBV5-1 and TRBJ1-3; D ambiguous. This TCR was sampled from a human donor with COVID-19, enrolled during active disease. The donor label of this sample is uncertain. The specimen sequenced was peripheral blood. CDR3 in amino acids: CASSGGPRNSGNTIYF. The CDR3 DNA reads TGCGCCAGCAGCGGTGGGCCGCGAAACTCTGGAAACACCATATATTTT.